The 26 T cell receptor beta chains below were found in one sample sequenced in a study of cytomegalovirus exposure and HLA in healthy donors. With 60 Vbeta and 13 Jbeta primers, the PCR was carried out. Clones were read by immunoSEQ multiplex PCR, and TCRdb kept only the in-frame ones, dropping some. The sample lists under 170,000 clones, about 64% occurring once. The material sequenced was PBMCs. The source is a woman aged 55-69 years in good health and CMV-seropositive.

V is TRBV5-1 and J is TRBJ2-3, with 8 bases aligning to TRBD1. CDR1 is SGHRS and CDR2 is YFSETQ in the germline V gene. J was trimmed by 3 bases and V by 1 base; bases with no gene match: 1. CDR3 size: 14 residues. DNA of the CDR3: TGCGCCAGCAGCTTGCAGGGGGCAACAGATACGCAGTATTTT. Amino acid sequence: CASSLQGATDTQYF.

This rearrangement joins TRBV4-1 to TRBJ1-2; 10 positions match TRBD1. The CDR3 is made up of 16 amino acids. Unmatched junction bases numbered 8, after V lost 4 bases and J lost 3 bases. Germline CDR1 is MGHRA and CDR2 is YSYEKL. CDR3 bases: TGCGCCAGCAGCCGAAGTACGACAGGGGGCGACTATGGCTACACCTTC. Its translation: CASSRSTTGGDYGYTF.

The chain employs TRBV5-1 and TRBJ2-5; 10 nucleotides agree with TRBD2. This CDR3 has 14 residues. Germline CDR1 is SGHRS and CDR2 is YFSETQ. J lost 5 bases, V lost 5 bases, and 6 bases had no gene match. This CDR3 reads CASSTSGTVETQYF. Here the CDR3 DNA reads TGCGCCAGCAGTACTAGCGGGACTGTGGAGACCCAGTACTTC.

The genes are TRBV13 and TRBJ1-4; possible D gene TRBD1, 5 bases. V was clipped by 6 bases and J by 3 bases, with 11 bases between them. Germline CDR1 is PRHDT and CDR2 is FYEKMQ (reference sequence). This CDR3 has 14 amino acids. The CDR3 DNA is TGTGCCAGCAGGGAGGGGTTATCTAATGAAAAACTGTTTTTT. Its protein product is CASREGLSNEKLFF.

In its sample, this clone was seen a few times. The chain links TRBV4-2 to TRBJ1-2; D uncertain. V was shortened by 0 bases and J by 0 bases, with 11 bases between the two germline ends. The CDR3 extends over 16 amino acids. Germline V gene data show CDR1 as LGHNA and CDR2 as YNFKEQ. Here the CDR3 reads CASSQDSGPSNYGYTF. The CDR3 DNA follows: TGTGCCAGCAGCCAAGATTCTGGGCCATCTAACTATGGCTACACCTTC.

The rearrangement joins TRBV28 to TRBJ2-5, with D maybe TRBD2 (6 bases). The V and J ends lost 2 bases and 7 bases respectively, with 14 bases between them. Germline V gene sequence: CDR1 MDHEN, CDR2 SYDVKM. The CDR3 is made up of 14 amino acids. CDR3 residues: CASSLPGALGTQYF. The CDR3 region has the DNA TGTGCCAGCAGTTTACCGGGAGCCCTGGGGACCCAGTACTTC.

The chain carries TRBV19 and TRBJ1-1, with D hard to call. CDR3 size: 15 residues. V dropped 4 bases and J dropped 6 bases, with 18 bases sitting between them. Per the germline V gene, CDR1 is LNHDA and CDR2 is SQIVND (reference sequence). DNA for the CDR3: TGTGCCAGTAGTAGTTTTCCGGGAAGACGAGCTGAAGCTTTCTTT. Amino acid sequence: CASSSFPGRRAEAFF.

The V gene is TRBV9, the J gene TRBJ2-5; 8 positions match TRBD1. Looked up from germline, CDR1 is SGDLS and CDR2 is YYNGEE. Unmatched junction bases numbered 9, after V lost 3 bases and J lost 5 bases. The CDR3 is made up of 15 amino acids. The CDR3 here is CASSATGVTGETQYF. CDR3 DNA sequence: TGTGCCAGCAGCGCGACAGGGGTTACAGGGGAGACCCAGTACTTC.

This clone was found a few times. The chain is built from TRBV27 and TRBJ1-5; possible D gene TRBD1, 6 bases. Germline-derived CDR1 and CDR2 are MNHEY and SMNVEV (reference sequence). The V gene lost 4 bases and the J gene lost 2 bases, with 18 bases spanning the gap. The CDR3 loop spans 17 amino acids. CDR3 protein: CASSWGYRVQGNQPQHF. The CDR3 DNA follows: TGTGCCAGCAGTTGGGGATACAGGGTTCAGGGCAATCAGCCCCAGCATTTT.

This clone is a singleton in its sample. CDR3: CASSLQGNEQFF. As DNA, the CDR3 is TGTGCCAGCAGTTTACAGGGCAATGAGCAGTTCTTC. This chain joins TRBV6-6 and TRBJ2-1; TRBD1 is a possible D gene (6 bases). V shed 4 bases and J shed 6 bases, with 7 bases lying between them. Germline loops: CDR1 MNHNY, CDR2 SVGAGI (reference sequence). The CDR3 covers 12 residues.

This chain joins TRBV29-1 and TRBJ1-2, with a weak D call TRBD1 (5 bases). Germline V CDR1 and CDR2: SQVTM, ANQGSEA. The V gene lost 4 bases and the J gene lost 4 bases, with 13 bases spanning the gap. This CDR3 contains 13 residues. The CDR3 bases are TGCAGCGTTGGCCGGGGGACTTCCTATGGCTACACCTTC. Encoded protein: CSVGRGTSYGYTF.

This clone was counted a few times. This chain links TRBV5-1 with TRBJ2-5; 12 nucleotides align to TRBD1. V was pared by 4 bases and J by 5 bases, with 6 bases of the junction left unmatched. In germline, CDR1 is SGHRS, CDR2 YFSETQ. CDR3 length: 15 residues. The CDR3 sequence is CASSDGTGGPETQYF. The CDR3, as DNA: TGCGCCAGCAGCGATGGGACAGGGGGCCCTGAGACCCAGTACTTC.

The rearrangement uses TRBV7-9 and TRBJ2-5, with 10 bases that match TRBD2. The DNA end favors TRBJ2-7, so the J call may be wrong. This CDR3 is 16 amino acids long. CDR1 is SEHNR, CDR2 FQNEAQ, per germline (reference sequence). The CDR3 DNA reads TGTGCCAGCAGCCCCCTCGGAGCGGGAGGGCCCCTCGAGCAGTACTTC. This translates into CASSPLGAGGPLEQYF.

V is TRBV19 and J is TRBJ2-1, with 8 bases that match TRBD2. V dropped 3 bases and J dropped 2; count of bases not matched to a gene: 3. The germline V gene encodes CDR1 LNHDA and CDR2 SQIVND (reference sequence). The CDR3 is made up of 15 amino acids. The CDR3 bases are TGTGCCAGTAGTATCGATAGCGGGACCTACAATGAGCAGTTCTTC. Translated: CASSIDSGTYNEQFF.

The chain has TRBV11-2 and TRBJ2-7; 7 positions match TRBD1. Germline loops: CDR1 SGHAT, CDR2 FQNNGV. The V gene end was trimmed by 5 bases and the J gene end by 1 base; junction bases not matched to a gene: 8. This CDR3 is built from 15 residues. The CDR3 is CASSTTYRGSYEQYF. The DNA of the CDR3 is TGTGCCAGCAGCACAACTTACAGGGGATCCTACGAGCAGTACTTC.

This chain connects TRBV19 to TRBJ1-5; a weak D match, TRBD1 (6 bases). V was shortened by 4 bases and J by 0 bases, with 10 bases between the two germline ends. Germline V gene sequence: CDR1 LNHDA, CDR2 SQIVND (reference sequence). The CDR3 totals 15 residues. CDR3 protein: CASSRQAFSNQPQHF. The DNA of the CDR3 is TGTGCCAGTAGTAGACAGGCTTTTAGCAATCAGCCCCAGCATTTT.

There are a few counts of this clone. The rearrangement uses TRBV7-2 and TRBJ1-3; D call uncertain. There are 15 residues in the CDR3. Trimming shortened V by 5 bases and J by 0 bases, and 11 bases separated the two germline ends. CDR1 SGHTA and CDR2 FQGNSA come from the germline V gene. In nucleotides, the CDR3 is TGTGCCAGCAGCCCCTTGTCCTTCTCTGGAAACACCATATATTTT. Amino acids: CASSPLSFSGNTIYF.

V and J are TRBV4-3 and TRBJ1-2; TRBD1 aligns across 11 bases. The CDR3 has 13 amino acids. V gave up 10 bases and J gave up 5 bases; unmatched junction bases: 6. Looked up from germline, CDR1 is LGHNA and CDR2 is YSLEER. The CDR3 DNA reads as TGCGCCACCGCGGACAGGGGGCGATATGGCTACACCTTC. It translates to CATADRGRYGYTF.

In its sample, this clone was seen a few times. The gene calls are TRBV27 and TRBJ1-2; 10 nucleotides agree with TRBD1. V was clipped by 0 bases and J by 2 bases; unmatched bases: 6. The CDR3 is 17 amino acids. The V gene's germline CDR1 is MNHEY and CDR2 SMNVEV (reference sequence). The DNA for the CDR3 is TGTGCCAGCAGTTTATCGATAACGGGACAGGGGAACTATGGCTACACCTTC. It codes for CASSLSITGQGNYGYTF.

J is TRBJ1-5 and V is TRBV19; D is unresolved. Trimming took 5 bases from V and 0 from J, leaving 14 bases between them. This CDR3 is built from 16 residues. Germline loops: CDR1 LNHDA, CDR2 SQIVND (reference sequence). This CDR3 is CASSPNSGYSNQPQHF. The DNA for the CDR3 is TGTGCCAGTAGTCCTAACTCAGGCTATAGCAATCAGCCCCAGCATTTT.

V usage is TRBV9 and J usage is TRBJ2-3; 7 bases map to TRBD2. V lost 6 bases to trimming and J lost 5 bases; unmatched junction nucleotides: 9. Germline CDR1 and CDR2: SGDLS and YYNGEE. The CDR3 runs to 14 residues. The CDR3 region has the DNA TGTGCCAGCACCAGAGGGAGGGCCCTAGATACGCAGTATTTT. Translating it yields CASTRGRALDTQYF.

This CDR3 reads CASSLAGGRQYF. Written as DNA, the CDR3 is TGTGCCAGCAGTCTAGCGGGAGGGAGGCAGTACTTC. The chain combines TRBV28 with TRBJ2-7; 12 bases map to TRBD2. Trimming took 5 bases from V and 9 from J; bases not matched to a gene: 2. CDR3 size: 12 residues. The germline V gene has CDR1 MDHEN and CDR2 SYDVKM.

This clone showed up just a few times. V and J are TRBV7-9 and TRBJ2-5; TRBD1 agrees at 7 bases. This CDR3 contains 15 residues. The germline V gene has CDR1 SEHNR and CDR2 FQNEAQ (reference sequence). V lost 3 bases and J lost 0; bases outside the gene matches: 4. The CDR3 protein is CASSFRQGDQETQYF. The CDR3 coding sequence is TGTGCCAGCAGCTTTCGACAGGGCGACCAAGAGACCCAGTACTTC.

In this sample, this clone turned up a few times. V and J are TRBV6-5 and TRBJ2-3; TRBD2 matches at 8 bases. V lost 4 bases to trimming and J lost 1 base; unmatched junction nucleotides: 1. Germline CDR1 is MNHEY and CDR2 is SVGAGI. The CDR3 extends over 14 amino acids. The CDR3 loop is CASSFSGGTDTQYF. CDR3 nucleotides: TGTGCCAGCAGTTTTAGCGGGGGCACAGATACGCAGTATTTT.

The V call is TRBV11-3, the J call TRBJ2-1; tentative D call: TRBD2 (6 bases). Germline V gene lookup returns CDR1 SGHNT and CDR2 YENEEA. CDR3 length equals 18 residues. The V gene lost 5 bases and the J gene lost 4 bases, with 24 bases spanning the gap. This chain's CDR3 is CASSVSWEILGTYNEQFF. CDR3 DNA: TGTGCCAGCAGCGTCAGCTGGGAGATCCTAGGGACTTACAATGAGCAGTTCTTC.

The chain joins TRBV29-1 to TRBJ1-2; tentative D call: TRBD1 (5 bases). Germline assignment: CDR1 SQVTM and CDR2 ANQGSEA. The germline V and J ends were trimmed by 4 bases and 5 bases, with 14 bases remaining between them. The CDR3 is 13 amino acids. In nucleotides, the CDR3 is TGCAGCGTTGGGGTCGGGCAGGGATATGGCTACACCTTC. Its translation: CSVGVGQGYGYTF.